Each of the 5 T cell receptor beta chains below was sequenced from the same sample in a study of blood T cell repertoires in COVID-19. Clones were read by immunoSEQ multiplex PCR, and TCRdb kept only the in-frame ones, dropping some. The sample holds around 370,000 clones, around nine tenths seen once. Source material: peripheral blood. These TCRs come from a woman under 30 who had recovered from COVID-19.

The chain is built from TRBV18 and TRBJ2-5, with 8 nucleotides matching TRBD1. Germline trimming cut 2 bases from V and 5 bases from J; bases unmatched to any gene: 7. Looked up from germline, CDR1 is KGHSH and CDR2 is LQKENI. The CDR3 extends over 15 amino acids. The CDR3 region is CASSPAGQAGETQYF. CDR3 nucleotides: TGTGCCAGCTCACCAGCGGGACAGGCTGGGGAGACCCAGTACTTC.

V gene TRBV7-2 combines with J gene TRBJ2-7; tentatively, D is TRBD2 (6 bases). The CDR3 is made up of 15 amino acids. The V gene's germline CDR1 is SGHTA and CDR2 FQGNSA. Trimming removed 2 bases at V and 0 bases at J, with 11 bases between. CDR3 residues: CASSLLALGSYEQYV. CDR3 bases: TGTGCCAGCAGCTTACTAGCGCTAGGCTCCTACGAGCAGTACGTC.

V gene TRBV11-2 combines with J gene TRBJ2-1; 13 nucleotides match TRBD2. Trimming removed 5 bases from V and 4 bases from J; junction bases left unmatched: 2. The CDR3 extends over 15 amino acids. Germline CDR1 SGHAT, CDR2 FQNNGV. CDR3 sequence (DNA): TGTGCCAGCAGCCTGGGACTAGCGGGGTACAATGAGCAGTTCTTC. Residues: CASSLGLAGYNEQFF.

The CDR3, as DNA: TGCGCCAGCAGCCAAGAAGCGAGAGGCAATGAGCAGTTCTTC. It encodes CASSQEARGNEQFF. The chain recombines TRBV4-3 with TRBJ2-1; no reliable D call. Germline V gives CDR1 LGHNA, CDR2 YSLEER. The CDR3 has 14 residues. Trimming took 0 bases from V and 6 from J, leaving 9 bases between them.

This chain joins TRBV3-1 (or the pseudogene TRBV3-2) and TRBJ2-1; TRBD2 aligns across 9 bases. Per germline, CDR1 LGHDT and CDR2 YNNKEL (reference sequence). The CDR3 runs 17 residues. With V trimmed by 1 base and J by 3 bases, 7 bases remained unmatched. The DNA of the CDR3 is TGTGCCAGCAGCCAAGTTACCACTAGCGGGCTCTACAATGAGCAGTTCTTC. This sequence encodes CASSQVTTSGLYNEQFF.